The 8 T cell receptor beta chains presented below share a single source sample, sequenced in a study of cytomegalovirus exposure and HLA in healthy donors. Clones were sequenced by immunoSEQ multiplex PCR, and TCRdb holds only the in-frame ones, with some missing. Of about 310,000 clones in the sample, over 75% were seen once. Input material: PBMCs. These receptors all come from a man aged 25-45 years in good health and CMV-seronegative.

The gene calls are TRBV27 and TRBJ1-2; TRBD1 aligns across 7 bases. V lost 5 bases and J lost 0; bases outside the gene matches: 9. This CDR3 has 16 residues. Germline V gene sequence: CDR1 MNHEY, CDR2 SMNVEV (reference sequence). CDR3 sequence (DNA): TGTGCCAGCAGTCGCGCAGGGACAGACCCTAACTATGGCTACACCTTC. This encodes CASSRAGTDPNYGYTF.

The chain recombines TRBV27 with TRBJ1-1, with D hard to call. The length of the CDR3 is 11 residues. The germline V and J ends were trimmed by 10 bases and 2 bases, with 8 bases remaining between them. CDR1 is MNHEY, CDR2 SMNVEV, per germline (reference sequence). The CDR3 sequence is CATTSNTEAFF. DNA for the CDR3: TGTGCCACTACGAGTAACACTGAAGCTTTCTTT.

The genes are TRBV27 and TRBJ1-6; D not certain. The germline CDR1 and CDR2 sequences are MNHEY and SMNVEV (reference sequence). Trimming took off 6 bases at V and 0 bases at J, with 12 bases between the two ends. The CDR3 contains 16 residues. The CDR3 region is CASSPAVSSYNSPLHF. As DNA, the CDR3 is TGTGCCAGCAGCCCCGCTGTGAGCTCCTATAATTCACCCCTCCACTTT.

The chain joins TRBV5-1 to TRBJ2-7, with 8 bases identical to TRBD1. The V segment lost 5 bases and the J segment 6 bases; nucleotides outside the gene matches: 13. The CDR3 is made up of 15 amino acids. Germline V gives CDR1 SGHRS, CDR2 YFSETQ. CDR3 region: CASRLGQGGLSEQYF. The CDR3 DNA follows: TGCGCCAGCAGGCTTGGACAGGGCGGGCTGTCCGAGCAGTACTTC.

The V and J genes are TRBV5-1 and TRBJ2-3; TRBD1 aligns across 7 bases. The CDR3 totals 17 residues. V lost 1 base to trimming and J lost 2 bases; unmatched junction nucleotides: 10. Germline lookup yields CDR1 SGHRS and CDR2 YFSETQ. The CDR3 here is CASSLRIGGGTTDTQYF. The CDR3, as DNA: TGCGCCAGCAGCTTGAGAATAGGGGGCGGTACCACAGATACGCAGTATTTT.

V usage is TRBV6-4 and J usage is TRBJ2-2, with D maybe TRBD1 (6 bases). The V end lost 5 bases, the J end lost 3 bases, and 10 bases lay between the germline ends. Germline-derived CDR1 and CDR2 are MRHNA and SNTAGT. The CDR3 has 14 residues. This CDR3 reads CASSRTVDTGELFF. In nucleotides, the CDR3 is TGTGCCAGCAGTCGGACAGTCGACACCGGGGAGCTGTTTTTT.

The CDR3: CAWTLGQGGGYTF. The CDR3 DNA reads as TGTGCCTGGACCCTCGGACAGGGCGGCGGCTACACCTTC. The chain joins TRBV30 to TRBJ1-2, with 8 bases fitting TRBD1. The CDR3 length is 13 residues. J was trimmed by 8 bases and V by 4 bases; bases with no gene match: 9. CDR1 and CDR2 (germline): GTSNPN, SVGIG (reference sequence).

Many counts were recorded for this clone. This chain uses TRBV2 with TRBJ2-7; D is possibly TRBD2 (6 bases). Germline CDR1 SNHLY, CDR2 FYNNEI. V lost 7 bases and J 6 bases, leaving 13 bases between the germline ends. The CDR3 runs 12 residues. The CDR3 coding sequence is TGTGCCAGCATCCCTTCCGGGAGCGAGCAGTACTTC. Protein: CASIPSGSEQYF.